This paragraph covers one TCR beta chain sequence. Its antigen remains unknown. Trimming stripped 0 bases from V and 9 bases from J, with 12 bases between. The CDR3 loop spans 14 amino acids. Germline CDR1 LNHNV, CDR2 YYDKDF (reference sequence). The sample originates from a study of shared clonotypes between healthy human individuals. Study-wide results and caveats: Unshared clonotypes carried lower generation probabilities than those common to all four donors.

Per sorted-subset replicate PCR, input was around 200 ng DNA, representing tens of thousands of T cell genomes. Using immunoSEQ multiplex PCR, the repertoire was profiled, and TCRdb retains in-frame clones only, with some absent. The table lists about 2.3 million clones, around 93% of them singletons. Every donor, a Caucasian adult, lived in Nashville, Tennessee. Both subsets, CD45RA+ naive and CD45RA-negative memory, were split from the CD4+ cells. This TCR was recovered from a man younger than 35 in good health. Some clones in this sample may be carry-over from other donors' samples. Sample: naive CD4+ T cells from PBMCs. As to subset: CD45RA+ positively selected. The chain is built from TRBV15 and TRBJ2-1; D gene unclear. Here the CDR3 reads CATSRDRSSPEQFF. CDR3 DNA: TGTGCCACCAGCAGAGATCGCAGTTCTCCTGAGCAGTTCTTC.